This entry concerns a single T cell receptor (beta chain). This sample is drawn from a study of blood T cell repertoires in COVID-19. Assay used: immunoSEQ multiplex PCR; TCRdb lists only in-frame clones, some missing. The data hold about 120,000 clones, with more than 70% observed a single time. The receptor was derived from a man aged 60-69 years with acute or convalescent COVID-19. Sample: peripheral blood.

In DNA, the CDR3 is TGCAGTGCCAGTCGTAGCGGCCGCACAGATACGCAGTATTTT. Encoded protein: CSASRSGRTDTQYF. The V call is TRBV20-1, the J call TRBJ2-3; the D gene is possibly TRBD2 (6 bases). Trimming stripped 6 bases from V and 1 base from J, with 14 bases between. Germline CDR1 is DFQATT and CDR2 is SNEGSKA (reference sequence). This CDR3 contains 14 residues.